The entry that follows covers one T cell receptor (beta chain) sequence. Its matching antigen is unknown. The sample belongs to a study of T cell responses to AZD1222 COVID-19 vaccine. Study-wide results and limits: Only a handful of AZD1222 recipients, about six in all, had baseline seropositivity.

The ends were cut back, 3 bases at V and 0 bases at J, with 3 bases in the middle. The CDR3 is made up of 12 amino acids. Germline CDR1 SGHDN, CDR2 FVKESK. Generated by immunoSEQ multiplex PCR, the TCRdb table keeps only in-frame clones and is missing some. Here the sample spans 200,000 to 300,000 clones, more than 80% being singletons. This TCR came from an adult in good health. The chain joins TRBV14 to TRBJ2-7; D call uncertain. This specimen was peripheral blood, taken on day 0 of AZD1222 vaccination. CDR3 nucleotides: TGTGCCAGCAGCCATGGCTCCTACGAGCAGTACTTC. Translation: CASSHGSYEQYF.